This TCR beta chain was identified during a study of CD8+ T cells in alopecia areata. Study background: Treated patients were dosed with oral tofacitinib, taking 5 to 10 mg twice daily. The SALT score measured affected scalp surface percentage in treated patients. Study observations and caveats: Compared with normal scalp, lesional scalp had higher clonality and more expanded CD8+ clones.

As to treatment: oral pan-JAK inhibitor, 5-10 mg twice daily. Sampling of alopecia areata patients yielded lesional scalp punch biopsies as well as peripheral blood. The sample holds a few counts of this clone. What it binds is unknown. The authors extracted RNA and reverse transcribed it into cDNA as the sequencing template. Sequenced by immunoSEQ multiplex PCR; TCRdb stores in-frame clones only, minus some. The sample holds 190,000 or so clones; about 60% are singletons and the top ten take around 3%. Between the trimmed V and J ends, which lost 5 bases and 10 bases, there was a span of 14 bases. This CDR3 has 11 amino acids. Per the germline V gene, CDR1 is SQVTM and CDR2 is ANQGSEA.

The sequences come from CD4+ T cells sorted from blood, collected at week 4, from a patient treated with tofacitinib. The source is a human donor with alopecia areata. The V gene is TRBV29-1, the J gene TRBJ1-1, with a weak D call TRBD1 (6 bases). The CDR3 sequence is CSVHSGDTAFF. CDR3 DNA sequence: TGCAGCGTTCACTCAGGGGATACAGCTTTCTTT.